One sample yielded the 7 T cell receptor beta chains listed below, sequenced in a study of blood T cell repertoires in COVID-19. This table comes from immunoSEQ multiplex PCR, and its TCRdb copy is limited to in-frame clones, with some not included. Among fewer than 200,000 clones listed, roughly 91% were seen once. Sequenced sample: peripheral blood. The receptors derive from a man aged 40-49 years with active or convalescent COVID-19.

This rearrangement joins TRBV19 to TRBJ1-2; 9 positions match TRBD1. The CDR3 consists of 15 residues. J lost 4 bases, V lost 4 bases, and 7 bases had no gene match. Germline-derived CDR1 and CDR2 are LNHDA and SQIVND (reference sequence). CDR3 DNA sequence: TGTGCCAGTAGTACCGGGACAGGGAGAAGCTATGGCTACACCTTC. This codes for CASSTGTGRSYGYTF.

This sequence joins TRBV4-2 and TRBJ2-7; 8 bases map to TRBD2. J lost 7 bases, V lost 6 bases, and 14 bases had no gene match. Germline lookup yields CDR1 LGHNA and CDR2 YNFKEQ. The CDR3 is made up of 15 amino acids. CDR3 sequence (DNA): TGTGCCAGCAGACCAGCGGGGGACGTGATGGATGAGCAGTACTTC. It specifies CASRPAGDVMDEQYF.

This chain connects TRBV12-5 to TRBJ1-4; TRBD1 matches 7 bases. The germline V gene encodes CDR1 LGHNT and CDR2 FRNRAP. V trimming: 1 base; J trimming: 1 base; junction bases outside the gene matches: 0. There are 15 residues in the CDR3. In DNA form, the CDR3 reads TGTGCTAGTGGTTTGGGGGACAGAACTAATGAAAAACTGTTTTTT. This codes for CASGLGDRTNEKLFF. The entire variable domain, with the rest obtained from reference TRBV12-5 and TRBJ1-4, is as follows: DARVTQTPRHKVTEMGQEVTMRCQPILGHNTVFWYRQTMMQGLELLAYFRNRAPLDDSGMPKDRFSAEMPDATLATLKIQPSEPRDSAVYFCASGLGDRTNEKLFFGSGTQLSVL.

The rearrangement links TRBV7-9 to TRBJ1-6; 7 bases are a match to TRBD1. CDR1 SEHNR and CDR2 FQNEAQ come from the germline V gene (reference sequence). V shed 2 bases and J 6 bases; nucleotides not matched to a gene: 10. The CDR3 totals 17 residues. CDR3 DNA: TGTGCCAGCAGCTTAAGTACAGGGGATTTTGTTAATTCACCCCTCCACTTT. Amino acids: CASSLSTGDFVNSPLHF.

V gene TRBV3-1 (or the pseudogene TRBV3-2) combines with J gene TRBJ2-5, with 7 bases identical to TRBD1. Germline lookup yields CDR1 LGHDT and CDR2 YNNKEL (reference sequence). With V trimmed by 2 bases and J by 1 base, 1 base remained unmatched. This CDR3 is built from 14 residues. CDR3 in amino acids: CASSQNRGQETQYF. As DNA, the CDR3 is TGTGCCAGCAGCCAAAACAGGGGCCAAGAGACCCAGTACTTC.

The gene calls are TRBV3-1 (or the pseudogene TRBV3-2) and TRBJ1-5, with D possibly being TRBD1 (5 bases). The V and J ends lost 1 base and 2 bases respectively, with 15 bases between them. CDR1 is LGHDT and CDR2 is YNNKEL in the germline V gene (reference sequence). CDR3 length: 17 residues. In DNA, the CDR3 is TGTGCCAGCAGCCAAGGAGCGGGGCAGATGGGCAATCAGCCCCAGCATTTT. Its protein product is CASSQGAGQMGNQPQHF.

The chain combines TRBV7-9 with TRBJ2-1, with D tentatively TRBD2 (5 bases). This CDR3 has 17 residues. The V gene lost 2 bases and the J gene lost 6 bases, with 20 bases spanning the gap. Germline V gene lookup returns CDR1 SEHNR and CDR2 FQNEAQ (reference sequence). The chain's CDR3 is CASSLFTGLAFINEQFF. The DNA for the CDR3 is TGTGCCAGCAGCTTATTTACGGGGTTGGCTTTCATCAATGAGCAGTTCTTC.